This TCR beta chain was captured in a study of blood T cell repertoires in COVID-19. Study information: The study drew acute and convalescent COVID-19 samples from the United States, Italy and Spain. PBMCs, B-cell-depleted T cells, or T cells provided the cDNA or gDNA that made up the material.

This CDR3 region has 12 residues. Germline V gene data show CDR1 as LNHNV and CDR2 as YYDKDF (reference sequence). Trimming cost V 8 bases and J 5 bases, with 9 bases left between them. Method: immunoSEQ multiplex PCR; TCRdb's copy keeps in-frame clones and lacks some. This sample yields about 190,000 clones, of which around 83% are seen a single time; less than 3.5% belongs to the top ten. Input material: peripheral blood. The chain employs TRBV15 and TRBJ2-2; TRBD1 is a possible D gene (6 bases). The source of this sequence is a woman aged 25 to 39 with active or convalescent COVID-19. This chain's CDR3 is CATEGGTGELFF. The CDR3 DNA reads TGTGCCACCGAAGGGGGAACCGGGGAGCTGTTTTTT.